This T cell receptor beta chain came from a study of blood T cell repertoires in COVID-19 (dated by TCRdb to about 2020). Turning to the overall study: The collaborator samples originated in the United States, Italy and Spain and spanned the acute and convalescent phases of COVID-19. The prospective study material was composed of cDNA or gDNA derived from T cells, B-cell-depleted T cells, or PBMCs. Subjects who had been exposed to COVID-19, were actively infected with it, or had recovered from it provided the deeply sampled blood TCRbeta repertoires that made up the dataset. The repertoires were released in a freely available public database intended as a resource for research on the immune response to SARS-CoV-2. The samples were drawn from the first 160 participants of the ongoing ImmuneRACE study and from over a thousand subjects provided by 6 global collaborators. The sample metadata nearly always contained a de-identified subject ID, COVID-19 status, age in years and sex. Where HLA class I and class II types were available, the types were taken from metadata supplied by the sample provider, not from assay-based typing. What the authors observed across the whole study: How much clinical and demographic metadata was included differed by source and by participant, and the metadata was provided uncurated.

The collaborating institutions used their own protocols to collect whole blood in K2EDTA tubes. For TCRbeta analysis, collaborators shipped samples as frozen whole blood, isolated PBMCs, or DNA extracted from either of those sample types. TCRbeta CDR3 regions were amplified from genomic DNA using the immunoSEQ Assay, a bias-controlled multiplex PCR. Under the source paper's analysis protocol: Within the assay, amplification of reference gene primers was used to estimate how many nucleated cells each sample contained. To quantify the absolute abundance of each unique TCRbeta CDR3 rearrangement, sequence reads were collapsed and filtered. For each sample, productive Simpson clonality was calculated by taking the square root of Simpson's diversity index across productive rearrangements. Entries here come from immuneACCESS through TCRdb and include only in-frame sequences with V and J called. Some clones fail to appear in such tables; in the studies checked, an unresolved V gene covers under half of the shortfall, and the cause of the remainder is unknown. D and trimming come from the DNA, and the V and J calls and clone size come from that table. This sample gives fewer than 35,000 clones in total; approximately 85% of them show up just once. The ten largest clones capture more than 7.5% of the sample.

Comment on this clone: What antigen it recognizes has not been identified. No base-level quality is on record; no much larger clone is a single base apart.

The sequenced sample consisted of peripheral blood. The sequence came from an elderly man with active COVID-19.

The sequence in DNA is TGTGCCACCAGCAGAGACAGGGGTAAAGAAAAACTGTTTTTT. Translated, it gives CATSRDRGKEKLFF. This chain is built from TRBV15 and TRBJ1-4; the D region possibly corresponds to TRBD1 (6 bases align). The CDR3 runs 14 residues from the cysteine to the phenylalanine. The CDR3 DNA has 42 bases and is translated from base 1. From a lookup of the germline V gene (reference sequence), CDR1 and CDR2 are LNHNV and YYDKDF. V is reduced by 0 bases and J by 8 bases, leaving a spacing of 10 bases between them.